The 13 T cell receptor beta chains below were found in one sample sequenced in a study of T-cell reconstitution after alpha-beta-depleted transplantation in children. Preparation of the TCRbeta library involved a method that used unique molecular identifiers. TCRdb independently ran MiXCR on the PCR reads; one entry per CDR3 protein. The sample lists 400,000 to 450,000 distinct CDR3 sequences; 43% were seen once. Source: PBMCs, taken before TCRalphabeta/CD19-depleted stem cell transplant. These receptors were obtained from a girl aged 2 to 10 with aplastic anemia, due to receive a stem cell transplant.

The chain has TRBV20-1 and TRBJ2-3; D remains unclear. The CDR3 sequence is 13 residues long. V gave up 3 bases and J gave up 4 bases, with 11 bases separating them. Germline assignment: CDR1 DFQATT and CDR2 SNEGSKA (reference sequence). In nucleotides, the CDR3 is TGCAGTGCTAGTGTCCTGAACCCAGATACGCAGTATTTT. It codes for CSASVLNPDTQYF.

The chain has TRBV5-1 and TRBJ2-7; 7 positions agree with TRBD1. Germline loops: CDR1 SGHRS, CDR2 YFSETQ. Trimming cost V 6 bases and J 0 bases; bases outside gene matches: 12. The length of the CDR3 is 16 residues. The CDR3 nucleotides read TGCGCCAGCACATTGGCCTCGGGACAGCCCTCCTACGAGCAGTACTTC. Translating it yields CASTLASGQPSYEQYF.

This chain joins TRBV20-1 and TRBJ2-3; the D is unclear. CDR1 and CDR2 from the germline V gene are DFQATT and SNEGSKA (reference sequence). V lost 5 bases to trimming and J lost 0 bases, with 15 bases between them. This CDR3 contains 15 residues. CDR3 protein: CSASGRKISTDTQYF. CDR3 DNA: TGCAGTGCTTCAGGCAGGAAGATTAGCACAGATACGCAGTATTTT.

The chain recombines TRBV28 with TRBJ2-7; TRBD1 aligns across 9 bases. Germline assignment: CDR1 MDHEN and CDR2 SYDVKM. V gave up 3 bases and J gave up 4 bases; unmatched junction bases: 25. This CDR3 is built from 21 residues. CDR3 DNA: TGTGCCAGCAGTTTTTTCGTGGGCGGTCCGGGACAGGGACACCCTGAATACGAGCAGTACTTC. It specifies CASSFFVGGPGQGHPEYEQYF.

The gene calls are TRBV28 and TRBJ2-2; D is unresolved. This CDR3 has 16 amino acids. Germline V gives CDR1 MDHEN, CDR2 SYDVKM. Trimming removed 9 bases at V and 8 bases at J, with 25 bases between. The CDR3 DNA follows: TGTGCCAGTATGGGAACCCTTGACCGGCCGGCTGGGGAGCTGTTTTTT. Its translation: CASMGTLDRPAGELFF.

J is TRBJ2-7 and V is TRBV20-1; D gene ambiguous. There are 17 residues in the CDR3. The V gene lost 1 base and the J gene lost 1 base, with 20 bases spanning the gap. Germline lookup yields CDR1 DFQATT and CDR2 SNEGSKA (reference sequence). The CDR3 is CSARGEWTARKSYEQYF. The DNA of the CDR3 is TGCAGTGCTAGAGGGGAATGGACGGCACGGAAATCCTACGAGCAGTACTTC.

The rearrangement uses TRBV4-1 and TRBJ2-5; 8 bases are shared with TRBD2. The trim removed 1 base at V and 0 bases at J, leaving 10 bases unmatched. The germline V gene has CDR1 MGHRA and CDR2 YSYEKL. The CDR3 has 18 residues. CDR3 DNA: TGCGCCAGCAGCCAAGGATTGTTGCGGGGGGCCAACCAAGAGACCCAGTACTTC. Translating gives CASSQGLLRGANQETQYF.

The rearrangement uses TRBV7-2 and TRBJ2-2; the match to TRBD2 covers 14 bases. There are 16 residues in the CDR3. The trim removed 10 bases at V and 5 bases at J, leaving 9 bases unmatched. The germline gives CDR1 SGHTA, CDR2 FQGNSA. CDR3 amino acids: CATKGLAGDRTGELFF. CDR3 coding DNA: TGTGCCACCAAGGGACTAGCGGGAGATCGTACCGGGGAGCTGTTTTTT.

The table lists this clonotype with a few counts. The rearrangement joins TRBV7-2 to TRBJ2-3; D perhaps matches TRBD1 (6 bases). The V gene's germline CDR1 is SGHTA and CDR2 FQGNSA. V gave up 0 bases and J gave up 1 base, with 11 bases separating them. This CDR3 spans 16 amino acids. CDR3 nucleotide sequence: TGTGCCAGCAGCTTAGCACAGGGAAGGGGCACAGATACGCAGTATTTT. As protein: CASSLAQGRGTDTQYF.

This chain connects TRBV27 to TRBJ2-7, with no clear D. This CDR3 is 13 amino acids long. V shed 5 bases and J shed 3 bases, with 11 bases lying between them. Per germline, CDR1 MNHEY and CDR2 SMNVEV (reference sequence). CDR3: CASSPPRSYEQYF. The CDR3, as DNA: TGTGCCAGCAGTCCCCCCAGGAGCTACGAGCAGTACTTC.

The CDR3 loop reads CATSSGLGTEAFF. CDR3 nucleotides: TGTGCCACCAGCAGTGGGTTAGGGACAGAAGCTTTCTTT. The chain employs TRBV15 and TRBJ1-1, with D possibly matching TRBD1 (6 bases). CDR1 is LNHNV, CDR2 YYDKDF, per germline (reference sequence). V lost 3 bases and J lost 8, with 13 bases in between. This CDR3 is 13 amino acids long. The full variable domain, rest sourced from reference TRBV15 and TRBJ1-1, is DAMVIQNPRYQVTQFGKPVTLSCSQTLNHNVMYWYQQKSSQAPKLLFHYYDKDFNNEADTPDNFQSRRPNTSFCFLDIRSPGLGDTAMYLCATSSGLGTEAFFGQGTRLTVV.

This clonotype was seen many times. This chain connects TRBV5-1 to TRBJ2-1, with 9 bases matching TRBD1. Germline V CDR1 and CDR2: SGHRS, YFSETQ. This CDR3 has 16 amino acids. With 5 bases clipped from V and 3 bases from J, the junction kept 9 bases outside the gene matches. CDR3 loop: CASSRGGQGYYNEQFF. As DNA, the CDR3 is TGCGCCAGCAGTCGCGGGGGACAGGGATACTACAATGAGCAGTTCTTC.

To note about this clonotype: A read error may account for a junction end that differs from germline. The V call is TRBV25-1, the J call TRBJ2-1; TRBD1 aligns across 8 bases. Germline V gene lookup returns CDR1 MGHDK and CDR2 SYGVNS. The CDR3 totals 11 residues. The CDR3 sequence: CASSFQGAGYF. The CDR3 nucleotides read TGTGCCAGCAGTTTTCAGGGGGCGGGATACTTC.